This T cell receptor beta chain was captured by sequencing in a study of CD8 T cells in ankylosing spondylitis. This clonotype was detected ten times or more. Its antigen is undetermined. This CDR3 is 12 amino acids long. The V end was cut by 3 bases, the J end by 3 bases, with 7 bases between. Looked up from germline, CDR1 is SGHRS and CDR2 is YFSETQ. A quantitative 5'-RACE method, one with molecular barcodes, was used to make TCR beta libraries. TCRdb itself ran the 5' RACE reads through MiXCR, one entry per CDR3 protein. The sample includes approximately 250,000 distinct CDR3 sequences, over 9.5% of them seen just once. General study points: Blood from ankylosing spondylitis patients appeared to carry a characteristic roughly 8-variant TCR beta motif. In reactive arthritis synovial fluid and blood, some motif variants had been reported before. The authors found the disease-linked clones to be CD8+ and relatively rare in peripheral blood.

V and J are TRBV5-1 and TRBJ2-7; D unclear. The source of this sequence is a male donor with ankylosing spondylitis or in good health (not recorded which). The sequencing sample was made of blood, either unsorted or a sorted T cell fraction (not recorded which). Written as DNA, the CDR3 is TGCGCCAGCAGCTCGATCGGCTACGAGCAGTACTTC. Its translation: CASSSIGYEQYF. The full variable domain, with the rest looked up from reference TRBV5-1 and TRBJ2-7, is KAGVTQTPRYLIKTRGQQVTLSCSPISGHRSVSWYQQTPGQGLQFLFEYFSETQRNKGNFPGRFSGRQFSNSRSEMNVSTLELGDSALYLCASSSIGYEQYFGPGTRLTVT.